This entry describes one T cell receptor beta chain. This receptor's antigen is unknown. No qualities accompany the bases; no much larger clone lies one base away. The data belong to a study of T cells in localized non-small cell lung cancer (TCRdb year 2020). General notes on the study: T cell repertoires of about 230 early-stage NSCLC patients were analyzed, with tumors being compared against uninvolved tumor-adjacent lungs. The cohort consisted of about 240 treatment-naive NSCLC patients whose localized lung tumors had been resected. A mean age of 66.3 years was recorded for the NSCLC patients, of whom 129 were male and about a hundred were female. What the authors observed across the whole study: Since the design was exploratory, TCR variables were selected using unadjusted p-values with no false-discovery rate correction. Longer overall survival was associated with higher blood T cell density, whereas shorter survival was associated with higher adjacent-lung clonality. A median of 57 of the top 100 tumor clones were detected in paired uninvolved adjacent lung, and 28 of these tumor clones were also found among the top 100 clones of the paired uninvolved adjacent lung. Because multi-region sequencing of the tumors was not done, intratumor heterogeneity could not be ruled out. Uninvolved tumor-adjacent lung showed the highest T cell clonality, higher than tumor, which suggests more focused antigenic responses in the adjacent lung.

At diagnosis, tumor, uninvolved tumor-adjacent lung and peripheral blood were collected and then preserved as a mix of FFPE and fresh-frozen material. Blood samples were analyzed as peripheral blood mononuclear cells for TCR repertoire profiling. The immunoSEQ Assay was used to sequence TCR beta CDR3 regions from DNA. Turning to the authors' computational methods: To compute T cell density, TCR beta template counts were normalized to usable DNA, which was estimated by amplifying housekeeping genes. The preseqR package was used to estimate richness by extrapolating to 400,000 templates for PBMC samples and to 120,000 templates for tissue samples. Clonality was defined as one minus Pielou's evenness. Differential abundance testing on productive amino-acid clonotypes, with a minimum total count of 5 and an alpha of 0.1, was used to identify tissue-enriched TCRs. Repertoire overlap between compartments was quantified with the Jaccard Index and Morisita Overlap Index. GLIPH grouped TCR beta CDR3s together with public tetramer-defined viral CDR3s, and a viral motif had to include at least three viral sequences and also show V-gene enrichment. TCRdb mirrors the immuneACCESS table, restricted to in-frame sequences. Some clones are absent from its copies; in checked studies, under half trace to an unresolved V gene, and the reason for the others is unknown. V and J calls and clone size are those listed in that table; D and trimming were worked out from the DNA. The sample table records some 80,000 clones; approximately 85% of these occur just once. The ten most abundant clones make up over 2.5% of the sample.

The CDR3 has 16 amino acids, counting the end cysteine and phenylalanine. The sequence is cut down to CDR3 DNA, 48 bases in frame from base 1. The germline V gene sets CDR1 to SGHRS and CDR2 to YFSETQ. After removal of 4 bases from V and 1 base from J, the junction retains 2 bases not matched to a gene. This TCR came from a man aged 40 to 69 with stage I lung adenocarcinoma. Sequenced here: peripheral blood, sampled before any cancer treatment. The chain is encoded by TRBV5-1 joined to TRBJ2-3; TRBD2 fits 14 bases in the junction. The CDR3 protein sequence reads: CASSGTSGSGTDTQYF. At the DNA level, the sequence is TGCGCCAGCAGCGGGACTAGCGGGAGTGGCACAGATACGCAGTATTTT. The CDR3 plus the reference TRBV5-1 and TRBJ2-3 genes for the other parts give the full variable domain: KAGVTQTPRYLIKTRGQQVTLSCSPISGHRSVSWYQQTPGQGLQFLFEYFSETQRNKGNFPGRFSGRQFSNSRSEMNVSTLELGDSALYLCASSGTSGSGTDTQYFGPGTRLTVL.